What follows are 20 T cell receptor beta chains derived from one specimen sequenced in a study of lung T cells in sarcoidosis with Löfgren's syndrome. TCRdb passed the reads through MiXCR, listing each CDR3 protein once. The table records several thousand distinct CDR3 sequences, 17% of them present only once. Sequenced sample: CD4+ T cells from bronchoalveolar lavage. Receptors were obtained from a human donor with sarcoidosis (Löfgren's syndrome or another form), or a control subject (not recorded which).

Turning to this clonotype: Compared with germline, one end of the junction differs, possibly owing to a read error. The J gene is TRBJ1-5, the V gene TRBV18; 8 bases are a match to TRBD1. Germline V CDR1 and CDR2: KGHSH, LQKENI. CDR3 length equals 19 residues. This chain's CDR3 is CASALVRDRTPEGNRPQHF. DNA of the CDR3: TGTGCCAGCGCTCTGGTGCGGGACAGGACCCCCGAGGGGAATCGGCCCCAGCATTTT.

Within the sample, this clonotype is medium-sized. The rearrangement uses TRBV5-1 and TRBJ2-1, with 9 bases lining up with TRBD1. Germline V gene sequence: CDR1 SGHRS, CDR2 YFSETQ. Unmatched junction bases numbered 10, after V lost 2 bases and J lost 7 bases. This CDR3 contains 16 residues. In DNA, the CDR3 is TGCGCCAGCAGCTTTAGGACAGGGGAGAGAAGTAATGAGCAGTTCTTC. This translates into CASSFRTGERSNEQFF.

Comments on this clonotype: The junction differs from germline at one of its ends, possibly a read error. The chain employs TRBV7-3 and TRBJ2-1, with TRBD2 matching 9 bases. The CDR3 is made up of 15 amino acids. Germline V gene lookup returns CDR1 SGHTA and CDR2 FQGTGA. CDR3: CASSLASGIAKERFF. The CDR3 DNA reads TGTGCCAGCAGCTTGGCTAGCGGGATTGCTAAAGAGCGGTTCTTC.

As for this clonotype: A much larger clone is a single base away; this may be a read error. The chain combines TRBV12-3 or TRBV12-4 with TRBJ1-1; D ambiguous. CDR3 length: 12 amino acids. The CDR3 protein is CVSSLHGAEAFF. Written as DNA, the CDR3 is TGTGTCAGCAGTCTCCACGGAGCTGAAGCTTTCTTT.

This clonotype is termed medium-sized. The V and J genes are TRBV5-4 and TRBJ2-3; 9 bases align to TRBD2. V gave up 4 bases and J gave up 1 base; unmatched junction bases: 7. CDR1 is SGHNT, CDR2 YYREEE, per germline (reference sequence). The CDR3 runs to 16 residues. CDR3 bases: TGTGCCAGCAGCGGAGTAGCGGGAGCGGGCACAGATACGCAGTATTTT. As protein: CASSGVAGAGTDTQYF.

This clonotype was counted only a few times. J is TRBJ2-2 and V is TRBV12-3 or TRBV12-4; the D call may be TRBD1 or TRBD2 (6 bases each). V shed 2 bases and J shed 4 bases, with 14 bases lying between them. CDR3 length: 16 amino acids. The CDR3 DNA sequence: TGTGCCAGCAGTTTAAATCGGGGGCCGGTCACCGGGGAGCTGTTTTTT. This gives the protein CASSLNRGPVTGELFF.

This clonotype was seen a handful of times. A read error may explain this, as a much larger clone is one base away. DNA for the CDR3: TGTGCCTCCAGTGATGTTCCCGGGACCCGGCCCCAGCATTTT. Translation gives CASSDVPGTRPQHF. The rearrangement joins TRBV24-1 to TRBJ1-5, with D possibly matching TRBD1 (5 bases). This CDR3 comprises 14 residues. Germline CDR1 reads KGHDR; CDR2 reads SFDVKD.

Only a few counts were recorded for this clonotype. This could be a read error, since a much larger clone is one nucleotide away. The chain combines TRBV6-9 with TRBJ1-1, with 9 bases matching TRBD1. CDR1 and CDR2 from the germline V gene are MNHGY and SVAAGI. The ends lost 3 bases at V and 7 bases at J; junction bases unmatched: 12. The CDR3 is made up of 16 amino acids. This chain's CDR3 is CASSYRWGDRDNEAFF. The CDR3 bases are TGTGCCAGCAGTTACCGATGGGGGGACAGGGACAATGAAGCTTTCTTT.

This clonotype was picked up many times. This sequence joins TRBV12-3 or TRBV12-4 and TRBJ1-2, with no clear D. V lost 2 bases and J lost 4, with 5 bases in between. This CDR3 is 12 amino acids long. The CDR3 spells CASSLRLYGYTF. CDR3 bases: TGTGCCAGCAGTTTAAGGCTCTATGGCTACACCTTC.

By sample fraction, this clonotype is medium-sized (0.01 to 0.1%). This sequence joins TRBV18 and TRBJ2-1; D ambiguous. Germline V gives CDR1 KGHSH, CDR2 LQKENI. V lost 6 bases and J 7 bases, leaving 13 bases between the germline ends. This CDR3 region has 13 residues. The CDR3 protein is CASSPTYSNEQFF. The CDR3 nucleotides read TGTGCCAGCTCCCCGACTTATTCTAATGAGCAGTTCTTC.

A remark on this clonotype: A much larger clone is a single base away; this may be a read error. The chain carries TRBV11-2 and TRBJ2-2; TRBD2 matches 13 bases. The V gene's germline CDR1 is SGHAT and CDR2 FQNNGV. The CDR3 sequence is 17 residues long. The CDR3 DNA is TGTACCAGCAGTCCCGGGACTAGCGGGACTTACACCGGGGAGCTGTTTTTT. Residues: CTSSPGTSGTYTGELFF.

This clonotype is categorized as medium-sized. V is TRBV3-1 and J is TRBJ1-5, with unresolved D. The V and J ends lost 3 bases and 5 bases respectively, with 8 bases between them. The CDR3 has 13 residues. CDR1 is LGHDT and CDR2 is YNNKEL in the germline V gene (reference sequence). In DNA, the CDR3 is TGTGCCAGCAGCCAGGGTAGATATCAGCCCCAGCATTTT. This encodes CASSQGRYQPQHF.

As to this clonotype: The conserved phenylalanine or tryptophan normally closing the CDR3 is absent here, so this likely arose from a read error. The chain employs TRBV9 and TRBJ1-1; D gene uncertain. The V end lost 6 bases, the J end lost 1 base, and 7 bases lay between the germline ends. Germline V lookup: CDR1 SGDLS, CDR2 YYNGEE. The CDR3 contains 12 residues. The CDR3, as DNA: TGTGCCAGCACCCGGGAGAACACTGAAGCTTTCTCT. It translates to CASTRENTEAFS.

This clonotype is medium-sized. The DNA for the CDR3 is TGTGCCAGTAGTCCCCGGGACAGATACTCTGGGGCCAACGTCCTGACTTTC. Protein product: CASSPRDRYSGANVLTF. The chain joins TRBV19 to TRBJ2-6; 7 bases agree with TRBD1. The CDR3 loop spans 17 amino acids. The V and J ends lost 5 bases and 0 bases, in that order; junction bases with no gene match: 7. The germline V gene has CDR1 LNHDA and CDR2 SQIVND (reference sequence).

Ten or more counts support this clonotype. The gene calls are TRBV19 and TRBJ1-2, with D maybe TRBD1 (5 bases). Trimming took 5 bases from V and 4 from J, leaving 11 bases between them. Germline lookup yields CDR1 LNHDA and CDR2 SQIVND (reference sequence). The CDR3 has 13 amino acids. CDR3 region: CASSFRAGYGYTF. In DNA form, the CDR3 reads TGTGCCAGTAGTTTCAGGGCTGGCTATGGCTACACCTTC.

The table lists this clonotype with many counts. This rearrangement joins TRBV6-1 to TRBJ2-2, with D possibly matching TRBD2 (6 bases). The CDR3 extends over 14 amino acids. Germline V gives CDR1 MNHNS, CDR2 SASEGT. Trimming shortened V by 8 bases and J by 4 bases, and 14 bases separated the two germline ends. The CDR3 DNA is TGTGCCAGCTTAGAGGAGGGCAGCACCGGGGAGCTGTTTTTT. Its translation: CASLEEGSTGELFF.

This clonotype was counted many times. The chain links TRBV6-1 to TRBJ1-5; 9 bases are shared with TRBD1. Germline loops: CDR1 MNHNS, CDR2 SASEGT. J lost 5 bases, V lost 7 bases, and 6 bases had no gene match. CDR3 length: 14 amino acids. CDR3 residues: CASNQDRGYQPQHF. The CDR3 DNA is TGTGCCAGCAACCAGGACAGGGGATATCAGCCCCAGCATTTT.

About this clonotype itself: A much larger clonotype is one base distant, so this may be a read error. J is TRBJ2-7 and V is TRBV6-2 or TRBV6-3, with TRBD2 matching over 8 bases. The CDR3 loop spans 14 amino acids. The germline gives CDR1 MNHEY, CDR2 SVGEGT. The CDR3 region has the DNA TGTGCCAGCAGTGTTAGCGGGGTCAACTACGAGCAGCACTTC. Protein product: CASSVSGVNYEQHF.

This clonotype rates as medium-sized. The chain combines TRBV2 with TRBJ1-6, with 7 bases matching TRBD1. CDR3 length: 14 residues. J lost 8 bases, V lost 3 bases, and 4 bases had no gene match. Germline V CDR1 and CDR2: SNHLY, FYNNEI. CDR3 nucleotides: TGTGCCAGCAGTGAGCAGGGGGGGGATTCACCCCTCCACTTT. This sequence encodes CASSEQGGDSPLHF.

Within the sample, this clonotype is medium-sized. The chain joins TRBV7-3 to TRBJ2-5; D may be TRBD1 (5 bases). Trimming stripped 5 bases from V and 2 bases from J, with 9 bases between. Per germline, CDR1 SGHTA and CDR2 FQGTGA. The CDR3 contains 13 residues. CDR3 in DNA: TGTGCCAGCAGCCAGGGCGCACAAGAGACCCAGTACTTC. This sequence encodes CASSQGAQETQYF.